The clone carrying this T cell receptor (beta chain) was seen at least ten times. This sample is drawn from a study of T cells in Graves' hyperthyroidism and ophthalmopathy. There are 13 residues in the CDR3. The J segment lost 4 bases and the V segment lost 7 bases, leaving 6 bases of the junction unmatched. The germline V gene has CDR1 SNHLY and CDR2 FYNNEI. TCR beta CDR3 regions were amplified from RNA. An initial round of RT-PCR targeting the TCR CDR3 relied on the HTBI primer set. TCRdb recomputed calls from the multiplex PCR reads with MiXCR, one row per CDR3 protein. The profile shows hundreds of thousands of distinct CDR3 sequences, approximately 14% of them singletons. Patients were excluded because of uncontrolled infection, other autoimmune disease, pregnancy or lactation. Diagnoses rested on clinical symptoms, serum thyroxine and TRAb, thyroid ultrasound and orbital computed tomography.

The chain employs TRBV2 and TRBJ2-5; 7 bases map to TRBD2. The sequence came from a woman aged 18-30 years with Graves' hyperthyroidism. What was sequenced was blood. The DNA for the CDR3 is TGTGCCAGCAATAACGGGAGGCGAGAGACCCAGTACTTC. Protein sequence: CASNNGRRETQYF.